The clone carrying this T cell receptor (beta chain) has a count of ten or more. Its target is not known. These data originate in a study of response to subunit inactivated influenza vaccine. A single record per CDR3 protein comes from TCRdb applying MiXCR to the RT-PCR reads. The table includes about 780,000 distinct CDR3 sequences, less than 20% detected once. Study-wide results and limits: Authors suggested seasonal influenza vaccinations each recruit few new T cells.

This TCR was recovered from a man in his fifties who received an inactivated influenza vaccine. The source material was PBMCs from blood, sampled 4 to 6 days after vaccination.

The CDR3 sequence is CAIRGTSRGSEQYF. The DNA for the CDR3 is TGTGCCATCAGGGGGACTAGCAGGGGGAGCGAGCAGTACTTC. V and J are TRBV10-3 and TRBJ2-7, with 9 bases aligning to TRBD2. V lost 6 bases, J lost 6 bases, and 9 bases stayed unmatched. CDR1 and CDR2 from the germline V gene are ENHRY and SYGVKD. The CDR3 has 14 residues.